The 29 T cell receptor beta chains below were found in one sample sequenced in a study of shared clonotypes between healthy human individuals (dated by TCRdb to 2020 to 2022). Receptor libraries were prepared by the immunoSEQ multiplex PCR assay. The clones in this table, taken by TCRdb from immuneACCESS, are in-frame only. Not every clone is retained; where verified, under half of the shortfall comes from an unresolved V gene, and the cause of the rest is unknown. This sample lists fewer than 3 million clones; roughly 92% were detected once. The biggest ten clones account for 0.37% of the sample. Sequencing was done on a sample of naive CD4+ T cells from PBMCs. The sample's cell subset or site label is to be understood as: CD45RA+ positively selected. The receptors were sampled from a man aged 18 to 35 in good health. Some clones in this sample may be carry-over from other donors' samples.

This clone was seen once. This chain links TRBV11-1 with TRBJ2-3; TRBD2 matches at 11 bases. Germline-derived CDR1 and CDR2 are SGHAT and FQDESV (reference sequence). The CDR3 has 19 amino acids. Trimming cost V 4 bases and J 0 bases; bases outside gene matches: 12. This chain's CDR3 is CASSSRGLAGYTSTDTQYF. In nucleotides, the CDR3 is TGTGCCAGCAGCTCACGAGGACTAGCGGGCTACACTAGCACAGATACGCAGTATTTT. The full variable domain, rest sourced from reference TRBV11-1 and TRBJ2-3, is EAEVAQSPRYKITEKSQAVAFWCDPISGHATLYWYRQILGQGPELLVQFQDESVVDDSQLPKDRFSAERLKGVDSTLKIQPAELGDSAMYLCASSSRGLAGYTSTDTQYFGPGTRLTVL.

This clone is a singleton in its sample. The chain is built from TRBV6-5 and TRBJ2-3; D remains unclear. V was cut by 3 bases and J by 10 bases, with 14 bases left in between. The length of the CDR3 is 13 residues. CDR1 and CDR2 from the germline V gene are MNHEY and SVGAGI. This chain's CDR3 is CASSYDLHGSQYF. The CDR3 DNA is TGTGCCAGCAGTTATGACCTCCACGGCTCGCAGTATTTT.

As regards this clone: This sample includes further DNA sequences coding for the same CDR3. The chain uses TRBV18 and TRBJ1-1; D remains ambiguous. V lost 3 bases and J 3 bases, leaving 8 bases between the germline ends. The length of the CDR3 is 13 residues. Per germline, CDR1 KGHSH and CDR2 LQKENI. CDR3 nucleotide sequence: TGTGCCAGCTCACCGCCTAGTGACACTGAAGCTTTCTTT. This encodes CASSPPSDTEAFF.

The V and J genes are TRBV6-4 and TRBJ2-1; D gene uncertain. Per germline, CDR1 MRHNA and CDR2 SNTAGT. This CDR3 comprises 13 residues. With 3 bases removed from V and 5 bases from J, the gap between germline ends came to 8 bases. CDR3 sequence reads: CASSDNRNNEQFF. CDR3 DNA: TGTGCCAGCAGTGATAACCGTAACAATGAGCAGTTCTTC.

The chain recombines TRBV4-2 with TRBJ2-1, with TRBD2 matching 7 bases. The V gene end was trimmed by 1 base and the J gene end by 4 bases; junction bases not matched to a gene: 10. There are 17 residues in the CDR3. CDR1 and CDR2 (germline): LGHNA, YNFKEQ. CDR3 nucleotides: TGTGCCAGCAGCCAAGGTTGGGGTCTAGCGGTATACAATGAGCAGTTCTTC. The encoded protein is CASSQGWGLAVYNEQFF.

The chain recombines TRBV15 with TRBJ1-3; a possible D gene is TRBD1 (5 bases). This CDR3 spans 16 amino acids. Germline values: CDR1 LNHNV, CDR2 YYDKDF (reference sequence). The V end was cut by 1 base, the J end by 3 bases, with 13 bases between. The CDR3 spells CATSRAGSRVGNTIYF. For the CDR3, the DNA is TGTGCCACCAGCAGAGCAGGGTCACGGGTTGGAAACACCATATATTTT.

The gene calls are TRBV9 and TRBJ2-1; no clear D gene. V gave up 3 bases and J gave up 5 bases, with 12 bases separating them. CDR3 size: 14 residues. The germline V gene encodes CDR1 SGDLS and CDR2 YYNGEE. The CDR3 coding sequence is TGTGCCAGCAGCGCCCTGGGCTTCGACAATGAGCAGTTCTTC. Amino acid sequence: CASSALGFDNEQFF. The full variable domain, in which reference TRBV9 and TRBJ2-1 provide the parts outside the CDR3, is DSGVTQTPKHLITATGQRVTLRCSPRSGDLSVYWYQQSLDQGLQFLIQYYNGEERAKGNILERFSAQQFPDLHSELNLSSLELGDSALYFCASSALGFDNEQFFGPGTRLTVL.

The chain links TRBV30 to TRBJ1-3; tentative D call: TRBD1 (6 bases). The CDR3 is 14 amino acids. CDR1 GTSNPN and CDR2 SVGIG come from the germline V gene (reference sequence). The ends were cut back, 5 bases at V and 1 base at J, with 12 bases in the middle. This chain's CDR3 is CAWGQQGSGNTIYF. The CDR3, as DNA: TGTGCCTGGGGCCAACAGGGTTCTGGAAACACCATATATTTT. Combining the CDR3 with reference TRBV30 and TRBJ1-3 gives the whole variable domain SQTIHQWPATLVQPVGSPLSLECTVEGTSNPNLYWYRQAAGRGLQLLFYSVGIGQISSEVPQNLSASRPQDRQFILSSKKLLLSDSGFYLCAWGQQGSGNTIYFGEGSWLTVV.

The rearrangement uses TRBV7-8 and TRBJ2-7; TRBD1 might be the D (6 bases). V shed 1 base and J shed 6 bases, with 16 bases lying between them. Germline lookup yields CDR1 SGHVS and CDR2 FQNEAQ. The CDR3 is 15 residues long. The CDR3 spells CASSLEGRQGSEQYF. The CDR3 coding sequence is TGTGCCAGCAGCTTAGAGGGCCGCCAGGGGAGCGAGCAGTACTTC. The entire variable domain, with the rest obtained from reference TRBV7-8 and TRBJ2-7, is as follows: GAGVSQSPRYKVAKRGQDVALRCDPISGHVSLFWYQQALGQGPEFLTYFQNEAQLDKSGLPSDRFFAERPEGSVSTLKIQRTQQEDSAVYLCASSLEGRQGSEQYFGPGTRLTVT.

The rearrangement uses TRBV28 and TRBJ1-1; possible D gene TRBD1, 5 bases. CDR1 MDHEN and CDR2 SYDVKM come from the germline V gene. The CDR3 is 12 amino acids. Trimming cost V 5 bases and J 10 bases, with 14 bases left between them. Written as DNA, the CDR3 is TGTGCCAGCAGTCCGCTCTGGGGGGGAGCTTTCTTT. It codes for CASSPLWGGAFF.

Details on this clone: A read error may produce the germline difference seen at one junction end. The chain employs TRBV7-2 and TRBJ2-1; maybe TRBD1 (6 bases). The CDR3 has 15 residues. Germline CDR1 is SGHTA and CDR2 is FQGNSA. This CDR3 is CASSVAGQIYNEQFF. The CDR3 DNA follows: TGTGCCAGCAGCGTAGCCGGACAGATCTACAATGAGCAGTTCTTC.

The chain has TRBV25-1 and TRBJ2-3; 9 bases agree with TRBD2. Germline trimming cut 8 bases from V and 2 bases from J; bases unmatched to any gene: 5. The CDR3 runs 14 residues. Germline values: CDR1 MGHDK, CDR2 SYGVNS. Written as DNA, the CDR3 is TGTGCCAGCGGAATAGCGGGAGTCACAGATACGCAGTATTTT. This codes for CASGIAGVTDTQYF. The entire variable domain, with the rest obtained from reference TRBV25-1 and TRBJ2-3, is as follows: EADIYQTPRYLVIGTGKKITLECSQTMGHDKMYWYQQDPGMELHLIHYSYGVNSTEKGDLSSESTVSRIRTEHFPLTLESARPSHTSQYLCASGIAGVTDTQYFGPGTRLTVL.

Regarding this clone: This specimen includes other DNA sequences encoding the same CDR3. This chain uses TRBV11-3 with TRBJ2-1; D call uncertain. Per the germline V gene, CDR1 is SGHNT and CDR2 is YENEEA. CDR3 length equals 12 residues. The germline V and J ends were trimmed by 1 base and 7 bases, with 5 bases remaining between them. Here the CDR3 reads CASSLVPNEQFF. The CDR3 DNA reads TGTGCCAGCAGCTTAGTTCCTAATGAGCAGTTCTTC.

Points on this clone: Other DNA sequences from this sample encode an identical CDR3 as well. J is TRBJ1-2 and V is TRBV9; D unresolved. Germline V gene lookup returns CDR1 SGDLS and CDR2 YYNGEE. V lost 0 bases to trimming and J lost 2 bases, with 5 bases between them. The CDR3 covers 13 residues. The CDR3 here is CASSVDVNYGYTF. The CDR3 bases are TGTGCCAGCAGCGTAGACGTGAACTATGGCTACACCTTC.

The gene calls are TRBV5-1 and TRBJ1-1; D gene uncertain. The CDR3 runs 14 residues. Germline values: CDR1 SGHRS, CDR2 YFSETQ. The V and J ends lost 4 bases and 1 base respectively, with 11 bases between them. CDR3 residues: CASSVTRQNTEAFF. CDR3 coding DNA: TGCGCCAGCAGCGTAACCAGACAGAACACTGAAGCTTTCTTT. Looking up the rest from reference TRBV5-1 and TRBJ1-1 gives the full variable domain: KAGVTQTPRYLIKTRGQQVTLSCSPISGHRSVSWYQQTPGQGLQFLFEYFSETQRNKGNFPGRFSGRQFSNSRSEMNVSTLELGDSALYLCASSVTRQNTEAFFGQGTRLTVV.

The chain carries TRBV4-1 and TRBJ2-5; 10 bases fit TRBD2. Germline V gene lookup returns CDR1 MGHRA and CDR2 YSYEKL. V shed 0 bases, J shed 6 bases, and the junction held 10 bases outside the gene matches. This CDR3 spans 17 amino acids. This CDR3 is CASSQDTAGGLGKTQYF. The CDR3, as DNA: TGCGCCAGCAGCCAAGATACAGCGGGAGGGCTGGGGAAGACCCAGTACTTC.

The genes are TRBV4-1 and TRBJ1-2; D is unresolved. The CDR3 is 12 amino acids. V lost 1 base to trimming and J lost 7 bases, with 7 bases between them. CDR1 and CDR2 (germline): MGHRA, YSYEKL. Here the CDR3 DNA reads TGCGCCAGCAGCCAAGTGGGTTTTGGCTACACCTTC. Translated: CASSQVGFGYTF.

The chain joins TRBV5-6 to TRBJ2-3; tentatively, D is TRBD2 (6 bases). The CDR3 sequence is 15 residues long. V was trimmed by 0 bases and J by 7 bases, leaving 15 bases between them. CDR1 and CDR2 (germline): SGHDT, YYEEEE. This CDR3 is CASSLGPEGGNTQYF. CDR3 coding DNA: TGTGCCAGCAGCTTGGGCCCAGAGGGCGGGAATACGCAGTATTTT. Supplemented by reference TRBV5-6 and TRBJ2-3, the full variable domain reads DAGVTQSPTHLIKTRGQQVTLRCSPKSGHDTVSWYQQALGQGPQFIFQYYEEEERQRGNFPDRFSGHQFPNYSSELNVNALLLGDSALYLCASSLGPEGGNTQYFGPGTRLTVL.

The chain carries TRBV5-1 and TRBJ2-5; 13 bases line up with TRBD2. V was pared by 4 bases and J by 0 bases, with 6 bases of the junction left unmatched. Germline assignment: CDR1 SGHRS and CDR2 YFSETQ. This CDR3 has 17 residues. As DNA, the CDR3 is TGCGCCAGCAGCCAGGGACTAGCGGGACCCTACCAAGAGACCCAGTACTTC. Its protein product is CASSQGLAGPYQETQYF.

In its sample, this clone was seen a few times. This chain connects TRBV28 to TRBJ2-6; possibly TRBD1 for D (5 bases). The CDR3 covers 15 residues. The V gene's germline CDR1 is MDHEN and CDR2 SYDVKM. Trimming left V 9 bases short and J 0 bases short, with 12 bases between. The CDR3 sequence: CASGRVFSGANVLTF. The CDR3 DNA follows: TGTGCCAGTGGCAGGGTATTCTCTGGGGCCAACGTCCTGACTTTC. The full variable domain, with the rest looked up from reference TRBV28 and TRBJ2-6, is DVKVTQSSRYLVKRTGEKVFLECVQDMDHENMFWYRQDPGLGLRLIYFSYDVKMKEKGDIPEGYSVSREKKERFSLILESASTNQTSMYLCASGRVFSGANVLTFGAGSRLTVL.

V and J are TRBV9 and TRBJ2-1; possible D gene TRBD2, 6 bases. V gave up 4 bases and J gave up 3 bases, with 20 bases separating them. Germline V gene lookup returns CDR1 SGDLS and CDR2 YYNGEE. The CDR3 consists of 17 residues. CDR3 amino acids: CASSPDGWQGGYNEQFF. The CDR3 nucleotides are TGTGCCAGCAGCCCAGACGGGTGGCAGGGAGGCTACAATGAGCAGTTCTTC.

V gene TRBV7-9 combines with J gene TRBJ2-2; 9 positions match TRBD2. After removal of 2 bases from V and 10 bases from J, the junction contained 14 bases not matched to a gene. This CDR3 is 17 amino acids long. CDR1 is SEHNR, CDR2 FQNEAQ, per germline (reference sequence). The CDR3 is CASSLSVLAGTVEELFF. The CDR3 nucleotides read TGTGCCAGCAGCTTATCCGTGCTAGCGGGAACCGTCGAGGAGCTGTTTTTT.

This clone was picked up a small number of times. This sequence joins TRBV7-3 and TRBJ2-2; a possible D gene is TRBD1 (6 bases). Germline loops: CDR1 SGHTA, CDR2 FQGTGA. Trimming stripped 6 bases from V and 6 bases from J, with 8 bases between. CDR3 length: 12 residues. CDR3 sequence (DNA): TGTGCCAGCAGTACAGGGTCCGGGGAGCTGTTTTTT. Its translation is CASSTGSGELFF.

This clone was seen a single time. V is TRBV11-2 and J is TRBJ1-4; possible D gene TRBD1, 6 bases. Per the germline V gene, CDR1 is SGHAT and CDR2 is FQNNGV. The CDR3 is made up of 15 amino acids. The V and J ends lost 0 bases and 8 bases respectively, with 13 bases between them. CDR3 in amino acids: CASSLDWSRGEKLFF. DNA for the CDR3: TGTGCCAGCAGCTTAGATTGGTCGAGGGGGGAAAAACTGTTTTTT.

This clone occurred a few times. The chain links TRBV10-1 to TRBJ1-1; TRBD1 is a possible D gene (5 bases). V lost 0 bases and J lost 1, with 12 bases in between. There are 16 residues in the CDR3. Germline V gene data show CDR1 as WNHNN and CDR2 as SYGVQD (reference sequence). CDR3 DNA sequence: TGCGCCAGCAGTGAGTCCCGGGACGGGGAGAACACTGAAGCTTTCTTT. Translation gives CASSESRDGENTEAFF.

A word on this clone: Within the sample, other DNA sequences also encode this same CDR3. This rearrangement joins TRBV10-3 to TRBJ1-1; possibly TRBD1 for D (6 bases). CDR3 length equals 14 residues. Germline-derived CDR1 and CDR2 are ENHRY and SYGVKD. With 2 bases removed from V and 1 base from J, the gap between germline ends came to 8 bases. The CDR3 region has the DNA TGTGCCATCAGTGAGAGGGGACAGAACACTGAAGCTTTCTTT. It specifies CAISERGQNTEAFF.

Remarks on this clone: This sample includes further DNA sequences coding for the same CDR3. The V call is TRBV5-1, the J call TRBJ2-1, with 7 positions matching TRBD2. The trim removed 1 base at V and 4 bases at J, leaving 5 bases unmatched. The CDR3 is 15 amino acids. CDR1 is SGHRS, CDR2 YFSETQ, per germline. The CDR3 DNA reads TGCGCCAGCAGCTTGACCGGGAGGTCTTACAATGAGCAGTTCTTC. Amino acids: CASSLTGRSYNEQFF.

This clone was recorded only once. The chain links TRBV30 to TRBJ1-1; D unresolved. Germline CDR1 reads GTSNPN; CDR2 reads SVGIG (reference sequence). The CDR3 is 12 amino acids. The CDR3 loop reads CALPGINTEAFF. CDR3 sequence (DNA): TGTGCTTTACCGGGGATCAACACTGAAGCTTTCTTT.

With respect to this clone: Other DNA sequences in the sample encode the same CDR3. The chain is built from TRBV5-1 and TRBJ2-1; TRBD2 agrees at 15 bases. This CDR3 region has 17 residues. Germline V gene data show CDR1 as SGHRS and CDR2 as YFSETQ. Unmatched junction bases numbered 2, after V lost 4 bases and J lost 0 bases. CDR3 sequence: CASSKGLAGGSYNEQFF. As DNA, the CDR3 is TGCGCCAGCAGCAAGGGACTAGCGGGAGGCTCCTACAATGAGCAGTTCTTC.